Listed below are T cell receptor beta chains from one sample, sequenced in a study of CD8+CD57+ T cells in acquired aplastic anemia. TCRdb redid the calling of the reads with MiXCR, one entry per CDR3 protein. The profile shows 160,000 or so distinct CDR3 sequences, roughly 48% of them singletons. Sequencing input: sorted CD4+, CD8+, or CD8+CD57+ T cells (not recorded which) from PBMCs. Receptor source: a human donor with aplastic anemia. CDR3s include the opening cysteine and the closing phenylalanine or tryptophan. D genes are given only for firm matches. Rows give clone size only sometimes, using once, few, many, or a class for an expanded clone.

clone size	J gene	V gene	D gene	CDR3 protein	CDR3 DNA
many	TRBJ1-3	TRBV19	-	CASRRVGSSGNTIYF	TGTGCCAGTAGGCGGGTAGGCAGCTCTGGAAACACCATATATTTT
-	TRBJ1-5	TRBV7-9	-	CASSSDAGGHQPQHF	TGTGCCAGCAGCTCCGACGCAGGCGGGCATCAGCCCCAGCATTTT
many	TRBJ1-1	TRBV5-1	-	CASSLWGGRNTEAFF	TGCGCCAGCAGCTTGTGGGGGGGCAGGAACACTGAAGCTTTCTTT
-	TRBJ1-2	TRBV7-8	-	CASSSRQEGYTF	TGTGCCAGCAGCTCCCGGCAGGAAGGCTACACCTTC
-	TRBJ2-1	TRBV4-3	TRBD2	CASSRQAGGPRGEQFF	TGCGCCAGCAGCCGTCAAGCGGGGGGGCCTAGAGGAGAGCAGTTCTTC
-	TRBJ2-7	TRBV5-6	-	CASSFRGPAYEQYF	TGTGCCAGCAGCTTTCGGGGGCCCGCCTACGAGCAGTACTTC
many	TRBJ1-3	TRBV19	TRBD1	CASSAQGGFRNTIYF	TGTGCCAGTAGTGCCCAAGGGGGCTTTCGAAACACCATATATTTT
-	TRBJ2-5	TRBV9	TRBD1	CASSVRGQGTETQYF	TGTGCCAGCAGCGTAAGAGGACAGGGAACGGAGACCCAGTACTTC
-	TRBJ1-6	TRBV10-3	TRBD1	CAIRADRPSSYNSPLHF	TGTGCCATCAGGGCGGACAGGCCGAGCTCCTATAATTCACCCCTCCACTTT
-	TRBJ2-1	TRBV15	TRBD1	CATSRDGQGINAYNEQFF	TGTGCCACCAGCAGAGACGGACAGGGCATTAACGCCTACAATGAGCAGTTCTTC
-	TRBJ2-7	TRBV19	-	CASSMALNYEQYF	TGTGCCAGTAGTATGGCACTGAACTACGAGCAGTACTTC
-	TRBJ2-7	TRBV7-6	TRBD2	CASSPAPGGSYEQYF	TGTGCCAGCAGCCCCGCGCCGGGGGGGTCGTACGAGCAGTACTTC
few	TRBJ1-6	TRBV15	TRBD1	CATSRRTGVNNSPLHF	TGTGCCACCAGCAGGAGGACAGGGGTCAATAATTCACCCCTCCACTTT
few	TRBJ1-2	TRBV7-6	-	CASSVQGVDGYTF	TGTGCCAGCAGCGTCCAGGGTGTGGATGGCTACACCTTC
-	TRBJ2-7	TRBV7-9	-	CASSQVAAEQYF	TGTGCCAGCAGCCAAGTTGCAGCGGAGCAGTACTTC
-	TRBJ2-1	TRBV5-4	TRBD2	CASATGGAANEQFF	TGTGCCAGCGCGACCGGGGGGGCCGCCAATGAGCAGTTCTTC